Below, 3 T cell receptor beta chains from the same sample are listed, as sequenced in a study of T cell responses to AZD1222 COVID-19 vaccine. Here immunoSEQ multiplex PCR was the method, and the copy in TCRdb shows in-frame clones only, minus some. This sample has roughly 150,000 clones, with 80% to 90% found just once. The sequenced sample was peripheral blood, obtained on day 0 of AZD1222 vaccination. The receptors derive from an adult in good health.

V gene TRBV6-5 combines with J gene TRBJ1-4; unclear D gene. V gave up 5 bases and J gave up 8 bases, with 18 bases separating them. The CDR3 totals 15 residues. Germline-derived CDR1 and CDR2 are MNHEY and SVGAGI. CDR3 in amino acids: CASSQVVGISEKLFF. Written as DNA, the CDR3 is TGTGCCAGCAGTCAGGTTGTCGGCATAAGCGAAAAACTGTTTTTT.

This chain uses TRBV7-6 with TRBJ1-3, with D perhaps TRBD1 (6 bases). Germline V gives CDR1 SGHVS, CDR2 FNYEAQ. Trimming took 5 bases from V and 0 from J, leaving 17 bases between them. The CDR3 extends over 17 amino acids. The CDR3 DNA sequence: TGTGCCAGCAGCGCCCGGGGGGGCTCGAGCTCTGGAAACACCATATATTTT. Its translation is CASSARGGSSSGNTIYF.

The chain employs TRBV28 and TRBJ1-1, with TRBD1 as a possible D gene (6 bases). CDR3 size: 15 residues. Germline CDR1 reads MDHEN; CDR2 reads SYDVKM. Between the trimmed V and J ends, which lost 7 bases and 3 bases, there was a span of 18 bases. The CDR3 here is CASNTGIKEHTEAFF. The CDR3 nucleotides are TGTGCCAGCAACACAGGGATTAAGGAGCACACTGAAGCTTTCTTT.